This TCR beta chain was sequenced during a study of T cell repertoires in cytomegalovirus infection. On the study more broadly: Recently described HLA-C-restricted plus well-studied HLA-B-restricted CMV epitopes were used. Matching HLA type and CMV infection were both indicated by public TCR beta signatures.

Overall study findings and caveats: There were HLA-C-restricted CMV-specific TCR beta clonotypes dominating the ex vivo response. Cumulative frequency (of public TCR beta family members) identified carriers of CMV plus the relevant HLA.

With regard to this clonotype: The antigen is undetermined.

TCRdb re-called the reads with MiXCR, one entry per CDR3 protein. The top ten clones hold approximately 13% of a sample with 370,000 or so distinct CDR3 sequences, approximately 35% of them seen once. The CDR3 contains 14 residues. Germline CDR1 and CDR2: SGHRS and YFSETQ. V was cut by 0 bases and J by 5 bases, with 9 bases left in between. The TCR was taken from a human donor in good health (CMV status not recorded). Some clones in this sample may be carry-over from other donors' samples. The chain carries TRBV5-1 and TRBJ2-1, with no clear D. Sequencing was performed on cultured PBMCs, taken from culture after CMV antigen stimulation. CDR3 loop: CASSLEAADNEQFF. CDR3 DNA: TGCGCCAGCAGCTTGGAGGCGGCAGACAATGAGCAGTTCTTC.